This is a list of T cell receptor beta chains from one sample in a study of OX40 agonist ivuxolimab in advanced cancers. Sequenced by immunoSEQ multiplex PCR; TCRdb stores in-frame clones only, minus some. The data contain roughly 75,000 clones, 75% to 90% of them singletons. The sample in question was CD4+ or CD8+ T cells sorted from blood, obtained in a trial of the OX40 agonist ivuxolimab. The receptors come from an adult with an advanced solid tumor such as melanoma, head and neck, liver or kidney cancer. Both conserved end residues are part of each CDR3. The order of the fields is V gene, D gene, clone size, J gene, CDR3 length, CDR3 DNA, CDR3 protein. The D gene is left open where the match is weak. The listing skips clone size in some rows; elsewhere it reads once, few, many or a size class.

v_call: TRBV6-6
d_call: .
clone_size: once
j_call: TRBJ1-1
cdr3_length: 15
cdr3_nt: TGTGCCAGCACAAAACCCGGAGACAAAGGAACTGAAGCTTTCTTT
cdr3_aa: CASTKPGDKGTEAFF

v_call: TRBV5-6
d_call: .
clone_size: .
j_call: TRBJ2-5
cdr3_length: 13
cdr3_nt: TGTGCCAGCAGCGAAGACAGAGGCGAGACCCAGTACTTC
cdr3_aa: CASSEDRGETQYF

v_call: TRBV5-4
d_call: .
clone_size: .
j_call: TRBJ2-2
cdr3_length: 12
cdr3_nt: TGTGCCAGCAGCCACAGTGACGGGGAGCTGTTTTTT
cdr3_aa: CASSHSDGELFF

v_call: TRBV18
d_call: TRBD2
clone_size: .
j_call: TRBJ2-5
cdr3_length: 18
cdr3_nt: TGTGCCAGCTCACCACCGTTGACCAGCGGGGGGGAACAAGAGACCCAGTACTTC
cdr3_aa: CASSPPLTSGGEQETQYF

v_call: TRBV29-1
d_call: .
clone_size: .
j_call: TRBJ1-1
cdr3_length: 13
cdr3_nt: TGCAGCGCCAGGGCTTCATCGAACACTGAAGCTTTCTTT
cdr3_aa: CSARASSNTEAFF

v_call: TRBV5-5
d_call: TRBD2
clone_size: .
j_call: TRBJ2-3
cdr3_length: 15
cdr3_nt: TGTGCCAGCCTCAACCAGCGGGGGGGCGCAGATACGCAGTATTTT
cdr3_aa: CASLNQRGGADTQYF

v_call: TRBV29-1
d_call: .
clone_size: .
j_call: TRBJ2-1
cdr3_length: 14
cdr3_nt: TGCAGCGTTGAAGACACCGGATCAGGGGGGGAGCAGTTCTTC
cdr3_aa: CSVEDTGSGGEQFF

v_call: TRBV7-3
d_call: .
clone_size: .
j_call: TRBJ2-3
cdr3_length: 16
cdr3_nt: TGTGCCAGCAGCTTAACTCCCCCGGGGGCCCCGGTGACGCAGTATTTT
cdr3_aa: CASSLTPPGAPVTQYF

v_call: TRBV11-2
d_call: TRBD2
clone_size: .
j_call: TRBJ2-3
cdr3_length: 18
cdr3_nt: TGTGCCAGCAGCGAGGGACTAGCGGGGGTCCCTAGCACAGATACGCAGTATTTT
cdr3_aa: CASSEGLAGVPSTDTQYF

v_call: TRBV11-3
d_call: .
clone_size: .
j_call: TRBJ2-5
cdr3_length: 13
cdr3_nt: TGTGCCAGCAGCAGGGGAGCCCAAGAGACCCAGTACTTC
cdr3_aa: CASSRGAQETQYF

v_call: TRBV6-1
d_call: .
clone_size: .
j_call: TRBJ2-3
cdr3_length: 15
cdr3_nt: TGTGCCAGCAGTGAACGGCGGATAGGGACAGATACGCAGTATTTT
cdr3_aa: CASSERRIGTDTQYF

v_call: TRBV5-1
d_call: .
clone_size: .
j_call: TRBJ1-1
cdr3_length: 14
cdr3_nt: TGCGCCAGCAGCACGGGGTCGGAGGGCACTGAAGCTTTCTTT
cdr3_aa: CASSTGSEGTEAFF

v_call: TRBV28
d_call: .
clone_size: .
j_call: TRBJ1-4
cdr3_length: 15
cdr3_nt: TGTGCCAGCAGTCCTCAGCTTGCAACTAATGAAAAACTGTTTTTT
cdr3_aa: CASSPQLATNEKLFF

v_call: TRBV14
d_call: .
clone_size: .
j_call: TRBJ1-1
cdr3_length: 15
cdr3_nt: TGTGCCAGCAGCCAAGCTTATTCTAGGGGCACTGAAGCTTTCTTT
cdr3_aa: CASSQAYSRGTEAFF

v_call: TRBV19
d_call: .
clone_size: .
j_call: TRBJ1-5
cdr3_length: 13
cdr3_nt: TGTGCCAGTAGTACCAGGGCTGGACAGCCCCAGCATTTT
cdr3_aa: CASSTRAGQPQHF

v_call: TRBV19
d_call: TRBD1
clone_size: .
j_call: TRBJ2-4
cdr3_length: 15
cdr3_nt: TGTGCCAGTAGTCCCCGGGACAGGGACGGGAACATTCAGTACTTC
cdr3_aa: CASSPRDRDGNIQYF

v_call: TRBV6-4
d_call: TRBD2
clone_size: .
j_call: TRBJ2-1
cdr3_length: 17
cdr3_nt: TGTGCCAGCAGTGACTCCGGACTAGCGGGGGGGTACGGTGAGCAGTTCTTC
cdr3_aa: CASSDSGLAGGYGEQFF

v_call: TRBV2
d_call: .
clone_size: .
j_call: TRBJ1-6
cdr3_length: 15
cdr3_nt: TGTGCCAGCGAAAGCGGCGGCTCCTATAATTCACCCCTCCACTTT
cdr3_aa: CASESGGSYNSPLHF

v_call: TRBV18
d_call: .
clone_size: .
j_call: TRBJ1-1
cdr3_length: 14
cdr3_nt: TGTGCCAGCTCACCACCATCCGGGAACACTGAAGCTTTCTTT
cdr3_aa: CASSPPSGNTEAFF

v_call: TRBV19
d_call: .
clone_size: .
j_call: TRBJ2-4
cdr3_length: 14
cdr3_nt: TGTGCCAGTAGTATTAGCAGCCCTAAAAACATTCAGTACTTC
cdr3_aa: CASSISSPKNIQYF

v_call: TRBV4-1
d_call: TRBD2
clone_size: few
j_call: TRBJ2-5
cdr3_length: 16
cdr3_nt: TGCGCCAGCAGCCGGGATAGCGGGGGGGTCGGGGAGACCCAGTACTTC
cdr3_aa: CASSRDSGGVGETQYF

v_call: TRBV18
d_call: TRBD1
clone_size: .
j_call: TRBJ1-6
cdr3_length: 15
cdr3_nt: TGTGCCAGCTCCCCAGGGACAGCCGATAATTCACCCCTCCACTTT
cdr3_aa: CASSPGTADNSPLHF

v_call: TRBV7-6
d_call: .
clone_size: .
j_call: TRBJ2-5
cdr3_length: 14
cdr3_nt: TGTGCCAGCAGCTCACCCGCGGGTTGGGAGACCCAGTACTTC
cdr3_aa: CASSSPAGWETQYF

v_call: TRBV7-2
d_call: TRBD2
clone_size: .
j_call: TRBJ2-1
cdr3_length: 17
cdr3_nt: TGTGCCAGCAGCTTGCTCGGACTAGCGGGGGGGTACAATGAGCAGTTCTTC
cdr3_aa: CASSLLGLAGGYNEQFF

v_call: TRBV5-6
d_call: .
clone_size: .
j_call: TRBJ1-5
cdr3_length: 15
cdr3_nt: TGTGCCAGCAGCCGAGTCGGGGGGGGGAACCAGCCCCAGCATTTT
cdr3_aa: CASSRVGGGNQPQHF

v_call: TRBV6-5
d_call: TRBD1
clone_size: few
j_call: TRBJ1-6
cdr3_length: 15
cdr3_nt: TGTGCCAGCAGTTCCCGGACAGGGGGCGGTTCACCCCTCCACTTT
cdr3_aa: CASSSRTGGGSPLHF

v_call: TRBV2
d_call: .
clone_size: .
j_call: TRBJ2-2
cdr3_length: 17
cdr3_nt: TGTGCCAGCAGTGCTATCTTCCCCCCCGCGAACACCGGGGAGCTGTTTTTT
cdr3_aa: CASSAIFPPANTGELFF

v_call: TRBV28
d_call: TRBD1
clone_size: .
j_call: TRBJ2-3
cdr3_length: 14
cdr3_nt: TGTGCCAGCAGCCACAGGGGTCCCGCGTGGTGGCAGTATTTT
cdr3_aa: CASSHRGPAWWQYF

v_call: TRBV10-1
d_call: .
clone_size: once
j_call: TRBJ2-3
cdr3_length: 13
cdr3_nt: TGCGCCAGCAGGGCGGCTAGCACAGATACGCAGTATTTT
cdr3_aa: CASRAASTDTQYF

v_call: TRBV6-5
d_call: TRBD1
clone_size: .
j_call: TRBJ1-1
cdr3_length: 15
cdr3_nt: TGTGCCAGCAGTTATGTGACAGGGCGGCGGACTGAAGCTTTCTTT
cdr3_aa: CASSYVTGRRTEAFF

v_call: TRBV5-3
d_call: .
clone_size: .
j_call: TRBJ2-3
cdr3_length: 13
cdr3_nt: TGTGCCAGAAGCCTCGTTTTTTCAGATACGCAGTATTTT
cdr3_aa: CARSLVFSDTQYF

v_call: TRBV4-1
d_call: .
clone_size: .
j_call: TRBJ2-1
cdr3_length: 15
cdr3_nt: TGCGCCAGCAGCCCCCGGGACGGATTTGACAATGAGCAGTTCTTC
cdr3_aa: CASSPRDGFDNEQFF

v_call: TRBV20-1
d_call: TRBD1
clone_size: .
j_call: TRBJ2-7
cdr3_length: 11
cdr3_nt: TGCAGCCAAGGGGGCGCCTACGAGCAGTACTTC
cdr3_aa: CSQGGAYEQYF

v_call: TRBV9
d_call: TRBD1
clone_size: .
j_call: TRBJ2-2
cdr3_length: 17
cdr3_nt: TGTGCCAGCAGCGTCGCAGTAAGGACAGGGAACACCGGGGAGCTGTTTTTT
cdr3_aa: CASSVAVRTGNTGELFF

v_call: TRBV5-6
d_call: TRBD1
clone_size: .
j_call: TRBJ2-7
cdr3_length: 17
cdr3_nt: TGTGCCAGCAGCTTGCTAGAGGACAGGGGGCTTTCCAACGAGCAGTACTTC
cdr3_aa: CASSLLEDRGLSNEQYF

v_call: TRBV19
d_call: TRBD1
clone_size: .
j_call: TRBJ2-3
cdr3_length: 15
cdr3_nt: TGTGCCAGTAGCCCGGGACAGATAGTCGCAGATACGCAGTATTTT
cdr3_aa: CASSPGQIVADTQYF

v_call: TRBV30
d_call: .
clone_size: .
j_call: TRBJ2-2
cdr3_length: 18
cdr3_nt: TGTGCCTGGAGCGACGAGATGACAGTCCAATCTGACACCGGGGAGCTGTTTTTT
cdr3_aa: CAWSDEMTVQSDTGELFF

v_call: TRBV6-1
d_call: .
clone_size: .
j_call: TRBJ1-6
cdr3_length: 14
cdr3_nt: TGTGCCAGCAGTGAAGCGTCAGGGAATTCACCCCTCCACTTT
cdr3_aa: CASSEASGNSPLHF